The rows below give T cell receptor beta chains drawn from one sample of a study of blood T cell repertoires in COVID-19. Sequencing used immunoSEQ multiplex PCR; TCRdb keeps in-frame clones, though not all of them. This table has 200,000 to 300,000 clones, approximately 80% appearing once. Material for sequencing was peripheral blood. The source is a man aged 60 to 75 with acute or convalescent COVID-19. CDR3s include the opening cysteine and the closing phenylalanine or tryptophan. The D gene is left open where the match is weak. The size of a clone is reported for some rows only, either as once, few or many, or as a class for expanded clones.

d_gene | abundance | j_gene | v_gene | CDR3nt | CDR3aa
TRBD1 | once | TRBJ1-4 | TRBV12-3/TRBV12-4 | TGTGCCAGCGAGGGACAGTCTAATGAAAAACTGTTTTTT | CASEGQSNEKLFF
TRBD2 | . | TRBJ2-3 | TRBV11-2 | TGTGCCAGCAGCCTGACTAGCGGGAGACCAGATACGCAGTATTTT | CASSLTSGRPDTQYF
TRBD1 | . | TRBJ1-2 | TRBV5-1 | TGCGCCAGCAGCTTGGCCTCCGGAGGGGGCGATGGCTACACCTTC | CASSLASGGGDGYTF
TRBD2 | . | TRBJ2-5 | TRBV7-2 | TGTGCCAGCAGAACCGGGACTAGCGGCCCGGAGACCCAGTACTTC | CASRTGTSGPETQYF
. | . | TRBJ2-1 | TRBV7-2 | TGTGCCAGCAGCTTAGGATCGGGTTCCTACAATGAGCAGTTCTTC | CASSLGSGSYNEQFF
. | . | TRBJ1-4 | TRBV27 | TGTGCCAGCAGTTTTAGTGCAACTAATGAAAAACTGTTTTTT | CASSFSATNEKLFF
. | . | TRBJ2-1 | TRBV12-5 | TGTGCTAGTGGTTATGCGGGGGAGCAGTTCTTC | CASGYAGEQFF
TRBD1 | once | TRBJ1-6 | TRBV27 | TGTGCCAGCAGTAGACGACAGGGGGCGTATAATTCACCCCTCCACTTT | CASSRRQGAYNSPLHF
. | . | TRBJ2-7 | TRBV28 | TGTGCCAGCAGTCCTCGACTAACAGGGATTGGCGAGCAGTACTTC | CASSPRLTGIGEQYF
TRBD1 | once | TRBJ1-1 | TRBV2 | TGTGCCAGCAGTCCGGGACAGGGGGCTAGAGCTTTCTTT | CASSPGQGARAFF
TRBD1 | . | TRBJ1-2 | TRBV28 | TGTGCCATCTTCGAGGGCTCCAACAGGGGGCGAGGCTACACCTTC | CAIFEGSNRGRGYTF
TRBD1 | . | TRBJ2-5 | TRBV27 | TGTGCCAGCAAGGGACAGGGGGGACGAGAGACCCAGTACTTC | CASKGQGGRETQYF
TRBD2 | . | TRBJ2-1 | TRBV11-2 | TGTGCCAGCAGCCCCTGGAGCGGGAGGGATAATGAGCAGTTCTTC | CASSPWSGRDNEQFF
TRBD2 | . | TRBJ2-1 | TRBV9 | TGTGCCAGCAGCGTCTCCAGCGGGAGTCGTAACAATGAGCAGTTCTTC | CASSVSSGSRNNEQFF
TRBD2 | . | TRBJ2-5 | TRBV9 | TGTGCCAGCAGCGTAGCTACTAGCGGGACCTTAAAGACCCAGTACTTC | CASSVATSGTLKTQYF
. | . | TRBJ2-5 | TRBV6-5 | TGTGCCAGCAGGTGGGGCGGCCAAGAGACCCAGTACTTC | CASRWGGQETQYF
TRBD2 | . | TRBJ2-3 | TRBV5-1 | TGCGCCAGCAGAACCGGGACTAGCGTCAGAGATACGCAGTATTTT | CASRTGTSVRDTQYF
TRBD1 | once | TRBJ1-6 | TRBV5-6 | TGTGCCAGCAGCTTTGGGACAGGGCCTCGGTCACCCCTCCACTTT | CASSFGTGPRSPLHF
. | . | TRBJ1-5 | TRBV5-6 | TGTGCCAGCAGCAATGAACGGGACAATCAGCCCCAGCATTTT | CASSNERDNQPQHF
. | . | TRBJ2-3 | TRBV7-3 | TGTGCCAGCAGCTTGGGGCTGTCTCCTAGCACAGATACGCAGTATTTT | CASSLGLSPSTDTQYF
TRBD2 | once | TRBJ2-2 | TRBV6-2/TRBV6-3 | TGTGCCAGCACCCCACTAGCGGGAGGGGCGAACACCGGGGAGCTGTTTTTT | CASTPLAGGANTGELFF
TRBD2 | . | TRBJ2-5 | TRBV3-1/TRBV3-2 | TGTGCCAGCAGCCAAGGACTAGCGGGTCCTGAGACCCAGTACTTC | CASSQGLAGPETQYF
TRBD2 | . | TRBJ2-7 | TRBV7-8 | TGTGCCAGCAGCTTAGGAGTAGCGGGGTCCGAGCAGTACTTC | CASSLGVAGSEQYF
TRBD2 | . | TRBJ2-3 | TRBV5-1 | TGCGCCAGCAGCGGATTAGCGGGGGGGCTCACAGATACGCAGTATTTT | CASSGLAGGLTDTQYF
TRBD1 | . | TRBJ2-1 | TRBV5-1 | TGCGCCAGCAGGACAGGGGGCCCATACAATGAGCAGTTCTTC | CASRTGGPYNEQFF
. | . | TRBJ2-3 | TRBV5-6 | TGTGCCAGCAGCTACCTAGTCACAGATACGCAGTATTTT | CASSYLVTDTQYF
. | . | TRBJ1-1 | TRBV10-3 | TGTGCCATCAGTGAAGGAGGGGCGGCCTACACTGAAGCTTTCTTT | CAISEGGAAYTEAFF